These 23 T cell receptor beta chains came from one sample sequenced in a study of cytomegalovirus exposure and HLA in healthy donors. Data came from immunoSEQ multiplex PCR; TCRdb stores just in-frame clones and leaves some out. The sample holds 150,000 to 200,000 clones; around 82% are singletons and the top ten take approximately 10%. The sequencing sample was made of PBMCs. These receptors were taken from a man aged 25-45 years in good health and CMV-seropositive.

The chain links TRBV6-6 to TRBJ1-4; D is ambiguous. CDR3 length equals 15 residues. Germline V gives CDR1 MNHNY, CDR2 SVGAGI (reference sequence). Deletions cut 3 bases from V and 4 bases from J, with 12 bases between. As DNA, the CDR3 is TGTGCCAGCAGTTATGGAACAGTTAATAATGAAAAACTGTTTTTT. As protein: CASSYGTVNNEKLFF.

This sequence joins TRBV7-2 and TRBJ1-5; 9 nucleotides match TRBD1. Germline CDR1 is SGHTA and CDR2 is FQGNSA. This CDR3 has 15 amino acids. The J segment lost 6 bases and the V segment lost 5 bases, leaving 8 bases of the junction unmatched. CDR3: CASSPNTGGLQPQHF. CDR3 bases: TGTGCCAGCAGCCCCAATACAGGGGGCCTTCAGCCCCAGCATTTT.

The gene calls are TRBV11-1 and TRBJ2-7; tentatively, D is TRBD1 (5 bases). V was cut by 1 base and J by 2 bases, with 12 bases left in between. Germline CDR1 SGHAT, CDR2 FQDESV (reference sequence). The CDR3 sequence is 15 residues long. CDR3 amino acids: CASSLDTTVTYEQYF. The CDR3 DNA sequence: TGTGCCAGCAGCTTAGATACGACAGTTACCTACGAGCAGTACTTC.

The V gene is TRBV15, the J gene TRBJ2-2; 7 bases fit TRBD1. The germline gives CDR1 LNHNV, CDR2 YYDKDF (reference sequence). Trimming took 9 bases from V and 7 from J; bases not matched to a gene: 11. The CDR3 runs to 14 residues. The CDR3 nucleotides read TGTGCCACGGTCCCAGGGGGACGGCACGGGGAGCTGTTTTTT. Its translation is CATVPGGRHGELFF.

The chain carries TRBV7-3 and TRBJ1-2; 7 nucleotides line up with TRBD1. V was clipped by 2 bases and J by 4 bases; unmatched bases: 7. The CDR3 contains 15 residues. Germline CDR1 and CDR2: SGHTA and FQGTGA. The chain's CDR3 is CASSLLSGTVYGYTF. The CDR3 DNA is TGTGCCAGCAGCTTACTTTCCGGGACAGTCTATGGCTACACCTTC.

The J gene is TRBJ2-3, the V gene TRBV6-6, with TRBD2 matching over 11 bases. The CDR3 spans 14 residues. Germline values: CDR1 MNHNY, CDR2 SVGAGI (reference sequence). The junction had 2 bases not matched to a gene; V was cut back by 5 bases and J by 4 bases. CDR3 coding DNA: TGTGCCAGCAGTCTTAGCGGGGGGGCAGATACGCAGTATTTT. Translated, it gives CASSLSGGADTQYF.

This chain uses TRBV2 with TRBJ1-3, with D unclear. V gave up 4 bases and J gave up 0 bases, with 10 bases separating them. Germline values: CDR1 SNHLY, CDR2 FYNNEI. This CDR3 has 15 amino acids. CDR3 DNA: TGTGCCAGCAGTGTGAACTCTCACTCTGGAAACACCATATATTTT. This codes for CASSVNSHSGNTIYF.

The rearrangement uses TRBV5-8 and TRBJ2-3; 7 bases map to TRBD1. This CDR3 has 14 amino acids. Germline lookup yields CDR1 SGHTS and CDR2 YDEGEE. V lost 2 bases, J lost 6 bases, and 6 bases stayed unmatched. CDR3 in amino acids: CASSFQTGMDTQYF. In DNA form, the CDR3 reads TGTGCCAGCAGCTTCCAGACAGGGATGGATACGCAGTATTTT.

V is TRBV28 and J is TRBJ2-3, with 11 bases lining up with TRBD2. Per germline, CDR1 MDHEN and CDR2 SYDVKM. V was clipped by 5 bases and J by 2 bases; unmatched bases: 6. There are 16 residues in the CDR3. Here the CDR3 reads CASSHQTSGDTDTQYF. DNA of the CDR3: TGTGCCAGCAGTCACCAGACTAGCGGGGACACAGATACGCAGTATTTT.

The chain joins TRBV5-1 to TRBJ2-7, with D possibly TRBD1 on 6 matching bases. Germline lookup yields CDR1 SGHRS and CDR2 YFSETQ. V was shortened by 1 base and J by 4 bases, with 12 bases between the two germline ends. There are 14 residues in the CDR3. The CDR3 nucleotides read TGCGCCAGCAGCTTGACAGGGATCGGGTACGAGCAGTACTTC. Translation: CASSLTGIGYEQYF.

This clone was recorded only once. The chain joins TRBV28 to TRBJ2-1; TRBD2 is a possible D gene (5 bases). Per germline, CDR1 MDHEN and CDR2 SYDVKM. The CDR3 sequence is 13 residues long. V gave up 3 bases and J gave up 7 bases, with 10 bases separating them. Written as DNA, the CDR3 is TGTGCCAGCAGTTTTTGGGGAGTGAATGAGCAGTTCTTC. This translates into CASSFWGVNEQFF.

The chain has TRBV28 and TRBJ1-4; 9 bases match TRBD1. From germline, CDR1 is MDHEN and CDR2 SYDVKM. The V gene end was trimmed by 3 bases and the J gene end by 4 bases; junction bases not matched to a gene: 6. There are 16 residues in the CDR3. CDR3 nucleotides: TGTGCCAGCAGTTTCTCGGGACAGGGTCATAATGAAAAACTGTTTTTT. Its translation: CASSFSGQGHNEKLFF.

V and J are TRBV6-6 and TRBJ2-1; D ambiguous. The CDR3 loop spans 11 amino acids. Trimming left V 6 bases short and J 4 bases short, with 4 bases between. Germline values: CDR1 MNHNY, CDR2 SVGAGI (reference sequence). The CDR3 DNA is TGTGCCAGCAGCCCATACAATGAGCAGTTCTTC. Translating gives CASSPYNEQFF.

The V and J genes are TRBV11-1 and TRBJ2-3; TRBD2 matches 12 bases. The V gene end was trimmed by 4 bases and the J gene end by 4 bases; junction bases not matched to a gene: 6. Germline V lookup: CDR1 SGHAT, CDR2 FQDESV (reference sequence). The CDR3 is made up of 16 amino acids. DNA of the CDR3: TGTGCCAGCAGCTCGATACTAGCGGGAGGTTCAGATACGCAGTATTTT. Translated, it gives CASSSILAGGSDTQYF.

This chain links TRBV5-1 with TRBJ2-6; possible D gene TRBD2, 5 bases. V gave up 0 bases and J gave up 5 bases, with 9 bases separating them. This CDR3 spans 15 amino acids. Germline-derived CDR1 and CDR2 are SGHRS and YFSETQ. Here the CDR3 DNA reads TGCGCCAGCAGCTTGGGGGGAGCGAGGGCCAACGTCCTGACTTTC. It is translated as CASSLGGARANVLTF.

V gene TRBV15 combines with J gene TRBJ1-6, with TRBD1 as a possible D gene (5 bases). Germline values: CDR1 LNHNV, CDR2 YYDKDF (reference sequence). V lost 0 bases and J 2 bases, leaving 8 bases between the germline ends. CDR3 length: 16 residues. The CDR3, as DNA: TGTGCCACCAGCAGAGATAAGGGGCCCTATAATTCACCCCTCCACTTT. It codes for CATSRDKGPYNSPLHF. The full variable domain, rest sourced from reference TRBV15 and TRBJ1-6, is DAMVIQNPRYQVTQFGKPVTLSCSQTLNHNVMYWYQQKSSQAPKLLFHYYDKDFNNEADTPDNFQSRRPNTSFCFLDIRSPGLGDTAMYLCATSRDKGPYNSPLHFGNGTRLTVT.

J is TRBJ2-1 and V is TRBV25-1; weak D call: TRBD2 (5 bases). Trimming pared 6 bases from V and 4 bases from J, leaving 13 bases between. Germline CDR1 MGHDK, CDR2 SYGVNS. This CDR3 region has 14 residues. The CDR3 DNA follows: TGTGCCAGCAGATACAGCGGAGCATACAATGAGCAGTTCTTC. Translating gives CASRYSGAYNEQFF.

The chain carries TRBV4-1 and TRBJ2-1; weak D call: TRBD1 (6 bases). The CDR3 consists of 16 residues. V shed 2 bases and J shed 3 bases, with 14 bases lying between them. Germline CDR1 MGHRA, CDR2 YSYEKL. This chain's CDR3 is CASSQWGQSGYNEQFF. CDR3 in DNA: TGCGCCAGCAGCCAATGGGGACAATCTGGCTACAATGAGCAGTTCTTC.

The chain recombines TRBV7-7 with TRBJ2-5, with 14 bases lining up with TRBD2. The CDR3 has 16 residues. Germline CDR1 reads SSHAT; CDR2 reads FNYEAQ (reference sequence). V lost 1 base to trimming and J lost 3 bases; unmatched junction nucleotides: 1. In nucleotides, the CDR3 is TGTGCCAGCAGCTTAGGGGGACTAGCGGGGGAAGAGACCCAGTACTTC. Its protein product is CASSLGGLAGEETQYF. The full variable domain, in which reference TRBV7-7 and TRBJ2-5 provide the parts outside the CDR3, is GAGVSQSPRYKVTKRGQDVTLRCDPISSHATLYWYQQALGQGPEFLTYFNYEAQPDKSGLPSDRFSAERPEGSISTLTIQRTEQRDSAMYRCASSLGGLAGEETQYFGPGTRLLVL.

This clone was counted between two and nine times. The same CDR3 is also encoded by other DNA sequences in this sample. The V call is TRBV7-2, the J call TRBJ1-5; a weak D match, TRBD1 (6 bases). The CDR3 totals 13 residues. Germline CDR1 and CDR2: SGHTA and FQGNSA. Trimming took off 4 bases at V and 4 bases at J, with 8 bases between the two ends. The CDR3 loop is CASSSQGNQPQHF. The CDR3, as DNA: TGTGCCAGCAGCTCACAGGGTAATCAGCCCCAGCATTTT.

The V and J genes are TRBV5-1 and TRBJ2-1, with 11 bases that match TRBD2. Germline trimming cut 4 bases from V and 3 bases from J; bases unmatched to any gene: 6. CDR1 is SGHRS and CDR2 is YFSETQ in the germline V gene. CDR3 size: 16 residues. The CDR3 protein is CASSGTSGESYNEQFF. The CDR3 DNA follows: TGCGCCAGCAGCGGGACTAGCGGCGAAAGCTACAATGAGCAGTTCTTC.

The rearrangement joins TRBV9 to TRBJ2-1; TRBD2 matches 10 bases. V lost 5 bases, J lost 5 bases, and 7 bases stayed unmatched. Germline V gene lookup returns CDR1 SGDLS and CDR2 YYNGEE. The CDR3 length is 15 residues. The CDR3 reads CASSSSGRAHNEQFF. CDR3 coding DNA: TGTGCCAGCAGTTCTAGCGGGAGAGCCCACAATGAGCAGTTCTTC.

The chain carries TRBV29-1 and TRBJ2-1; TRBD2 agrees at 8 bases. Germline V gene lookup returns CDR1 SQVTM and CDR2 ANQGSEA. The trim removed 5 bases at V and 0 bases at J, leaving 3 bases unmatched. This CDR3 is 14 amino acids long. The CDR3 is CSVTSGSSYNEQFF. For the CDR3, the DNA is TGCAGCGTTACAAGCGGGAGCTCCTACAATGAGCAGTTCTTC.